This TCR beta chain appears in the sequencing data of a study of blood T cell repertoires in COVID-19. The wider study: Samples taken during acute and convalescent COVID-19 were collected in the United States, Italy and Spain. T cells, B-cell-depleted T cells, or PBMCs supplied cDNA or gDNA.

Trimming cost V 0 bases and J 0 bases, with 15 bases left between them. Germline-derived CDR1 and CDR2 are LGHNA and YNFKEQ. The CDR3 loop spans 18 amino acids. Authors' processing steps: Quantification of nucleated cells was approximated via reference gene primer amplification. Assay: immunoSEQ multiplex PCR; the TCRdb copy retains only in-frame clones and omits some. That table is the source of V, J and clone size, and D and trimming were worked out from the DNA. The sample has more than 150,000 clones, 85% to 90% seen once; the top ten hold approximately 0.62%. The specimen sequenced was peripheral blood. This TCR came from a man aged 45 to 65 with acute or convalescent COVID-19. The chain uses TRBV4-2 and TRBJ2-4, with D unclear. This chain's CDR3 is CASSQDPHEALAKNIQYF. CDR3 DNA: TGTGCCAGCAGCCAAGATCCCCATGAGGCCCTAGCCAAAAACATTCAGTACTTC.